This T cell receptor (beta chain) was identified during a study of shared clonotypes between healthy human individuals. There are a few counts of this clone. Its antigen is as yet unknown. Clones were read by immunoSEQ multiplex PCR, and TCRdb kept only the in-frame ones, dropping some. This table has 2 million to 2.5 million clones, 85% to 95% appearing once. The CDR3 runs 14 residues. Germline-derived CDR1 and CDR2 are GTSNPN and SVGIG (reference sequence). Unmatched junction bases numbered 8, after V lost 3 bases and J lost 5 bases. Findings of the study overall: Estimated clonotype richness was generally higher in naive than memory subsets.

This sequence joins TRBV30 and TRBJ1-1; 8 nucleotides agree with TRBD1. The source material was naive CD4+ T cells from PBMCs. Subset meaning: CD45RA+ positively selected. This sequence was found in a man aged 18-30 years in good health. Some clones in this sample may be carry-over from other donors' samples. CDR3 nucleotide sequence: TGTGCCTGGAGGATCAGGGGGCGGCGGACTGAAGCTTTCTTT. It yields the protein CAWRIRGRRTEAFF.